This record covers a single TCR beta chain. What it recognizes is unknown. This record comes from a study of T cell responses to AZD1222 COVID-19 vaccine. Generated by immunoSEQ multiplex PCR, the TCRdb table keeps only in-frame clones and is missing some. The data contain about 94,000 clones, 70% to 90% of them seen just once; the ten biggest clones take up 13%. General study results and limits: Elevations in Spike-specific TCR breadth and depth followed administration of two AZD1222 doses. There were mostly white British donors and more females than males, and clonal diversity was possibly underestimated.

Per germline, CDR1 LNHNV and CDR2 YYDKDF (reference sequence). Trimming took off 2 bases at V and 4 bases at J, with 14 bases between the two ends. The CDR3 totals 15 residues. The chain couples TRBV15 to TRBJ1-1; D unresolved. The receptor comes from an adult in good health. The source material was peripheral blood, sampled on day 0 of AZD1222 vaccination. This CDR3 is CATSRLDRSVTEAFF. The CDR3 DNA follows: TGTGCCACCAGCAGATTGGACCGATCGGTCACTGAAGCTTTCTTT.